Sequencing of this T cell receptor (beta chain) was carried out in a study of T-cell reconstitution after alpha-beta-depleted transplantation in children. Worth noting for this clonotype: No antigen is known for it.

Points from the study as a whole: Roughly two months post-transplant, alpha-beta T cells reportedly originated from several hundred graft clones that had expanded. Diversity and T-cell counts at one year after transplant derived mostly from new T cells. The origin of high day-60 TCRbeta diversity in some patients lay in surviving recipient T cells and thymic progenitors.

Unique molecular identifiers were incorporated when the TCRbeta library was constructed. TCRdb itself ran the PCR reads through MiXCR, one entry per CDR3 protein. The data show about a million distinct CDR3 sequences, roughly 31% seen once. CDR3 length: 14 amino acids. The germline CDR1 and CDR2 sequences are SGHTA and FQGTGA. V trimming: 5 bases; J trimming: 7 bases; junction bases outside the gene matches: 9. The V call is TRBV7-3, the J call TRBJ2-3; 7 nucleotides line up with TRBD1. The source was PBMCs, mostly from graft donor cells, collected 360 days after TCRalphabeta/CD19-depleted stem cell transplant. The receptor's source is a boy younger than two who had a stem cell transplant for SCID, so the T cells may come from the graft donor. The CDR3: CASSPLGGAYTQYF. CDR3 nucleotides: TGTGCCAGCAGCCCCTTAGGGGGCGCATATACGCAGTATTTT.